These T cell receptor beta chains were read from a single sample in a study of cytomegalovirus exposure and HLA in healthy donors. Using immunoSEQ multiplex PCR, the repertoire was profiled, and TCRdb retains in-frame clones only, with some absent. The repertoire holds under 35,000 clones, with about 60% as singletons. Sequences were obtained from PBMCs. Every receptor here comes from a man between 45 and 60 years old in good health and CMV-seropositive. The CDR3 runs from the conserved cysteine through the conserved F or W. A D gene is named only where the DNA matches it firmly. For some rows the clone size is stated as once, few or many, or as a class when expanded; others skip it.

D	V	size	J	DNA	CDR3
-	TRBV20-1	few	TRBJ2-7	TGCAGTGCTAGCCCCGCAGGGCAGTACTTC	CSASPAGQYF
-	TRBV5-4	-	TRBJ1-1	TGTGCCAGCAGTTCCCCGGCGGGGAACACTGAAGCTTTCTTT	CASSSPAGNTEAFF
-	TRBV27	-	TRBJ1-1	TGTGCCAGCGGTTTAACAGGGTACACTGAAGCTTTCTTT	CASGLTGYTEAFF
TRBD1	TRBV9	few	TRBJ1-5	TGTGCCAGCAGCGTAGACCCGGGACAGGGGCAGCCCCAGCATTTT	CASSVDPGQGQPQHF
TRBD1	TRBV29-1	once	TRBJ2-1	TGCAGCGTTGGAAAGTACAACAGGGGATCGGCCTACAATGAGCAGTTCTTC	CSVGKYNRGSAYNEQFF
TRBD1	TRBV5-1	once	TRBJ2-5	TGCGCCAGCAGCCCCGGGACAGGGCGAGAGACCCAGTACTTC	CASSPGTGRETQYF
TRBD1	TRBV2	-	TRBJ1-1	TGTGCCAGCAGTGTTCAGGGGGGCACTGAAGCTTTCTTT	CASSVQGGTEAFF
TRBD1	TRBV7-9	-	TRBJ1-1	TGTGCCAGCAGCTTCCGGGACAGGTTTTTCTTT	CASSFRDRFFF
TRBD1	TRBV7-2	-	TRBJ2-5	TGTGCCAGCAGCTTAGTAGGGGACAGGGGAGAGACCCAGTACTTC	CASSLVGDRGETQYF
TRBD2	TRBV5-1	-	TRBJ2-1	TGCGCCAGCAGCTTCCGGACTAGCGGGACCTACAATGAGCAGTTCTTC	CASSFRTSGTYNEQFF
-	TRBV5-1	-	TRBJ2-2	TGCGCCAGCGACGGGACTGGAAACACCGGGGAGCTGTTTTTT	CASDGTGNTGELFF
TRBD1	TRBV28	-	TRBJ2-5	TGTGCCAGCACCCGACCCCTAGGGGGCGGTGAGACCCAGTACTTC	CASTRPLGGGETQYF
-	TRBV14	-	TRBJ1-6	TGTGCCAGCAGCCCCTGGGGGCCTAGCTCCTATAATTCACCCCTCCACTTT	CASSPWGPSSYNSPLHF
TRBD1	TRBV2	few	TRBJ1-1	TGTGCCAGCAGTGGACAGGGGGGAGTGACAATGAACACTGAAGCTTTCTTT	CASSGQGGVTMNTEAFF
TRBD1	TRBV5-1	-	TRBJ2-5	TGCGCCAGTGACACAGGGGAAGGTCGGAAGACCCAGTACTTC	CASDTGEGRKTQYF
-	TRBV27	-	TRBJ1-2	TGTGCCAGCAGCCTCCGACAGCACTATGGCTACACCTTC	CASSLRQHYGYTF
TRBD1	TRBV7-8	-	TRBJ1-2	TGTGCCAGCACCCCGCTGGGACAGGGCGATGGCTACACCTTC	CASTPLGQGDGYTF
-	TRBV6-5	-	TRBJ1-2	TGTGCCAGCAGTTACTCGCTCAGGGATGGCTACACCTTC	CASSYSLRDGYTF
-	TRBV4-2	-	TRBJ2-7	TGTGCCAGCAGCCAAGATCCTCAGGCTTTGTACGAGCAGTACTTC	CASSQDPQALYEQYF
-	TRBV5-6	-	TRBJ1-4	TGTGCCAGCAGCTTGGTCGGGTCCCCAGGGGATCGGGAAAAACTGTTTTTT	CASSLVGSPGDREKLFF
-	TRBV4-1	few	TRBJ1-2	TGCGCCAGCAGCCAAGAAAGGGGCGCCGGCTACACCTTC	CASSQERGAGYTF
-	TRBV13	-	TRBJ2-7	TGTGCCAGCAGCTTAGGCCGTCTAAGCTACGAGCAGTACTTC	CASSLGRLSYEQYF
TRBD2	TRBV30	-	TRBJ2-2	TGTGCCTGGACAGGGAGGGCCGACGGGGAGCTGTTTTTT	CAWTGRADGELFF
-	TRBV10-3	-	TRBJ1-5	TGTGCCATAACCGGGGTCCTTGACAATCAGCCCCAGCATTTT	CAITGVLDNQPQHF
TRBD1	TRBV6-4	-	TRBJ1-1	TGTGCCAGCAGTGCAAAGGGACAGGGGGCATCAGAAGCTTTCTTT	CASSAKGQGASEAFF
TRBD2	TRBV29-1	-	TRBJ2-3	TGCAGCGTCTACGGGACTAGCGGACTCACAGATACGCAGTATTTT	CSVYGTSGLTDTQYF
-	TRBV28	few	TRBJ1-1	TGTGCCAGCAGTTTCCTTATCGGAGGCACTGAAGCTTTCTTT	CASSFLIGGTEAFF
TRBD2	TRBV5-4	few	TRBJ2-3	TGTGCCAGCAGCTATGGGGAGGGGAAGGCAGATACGCAGTATTTT	CASSYGEGKADTQYF